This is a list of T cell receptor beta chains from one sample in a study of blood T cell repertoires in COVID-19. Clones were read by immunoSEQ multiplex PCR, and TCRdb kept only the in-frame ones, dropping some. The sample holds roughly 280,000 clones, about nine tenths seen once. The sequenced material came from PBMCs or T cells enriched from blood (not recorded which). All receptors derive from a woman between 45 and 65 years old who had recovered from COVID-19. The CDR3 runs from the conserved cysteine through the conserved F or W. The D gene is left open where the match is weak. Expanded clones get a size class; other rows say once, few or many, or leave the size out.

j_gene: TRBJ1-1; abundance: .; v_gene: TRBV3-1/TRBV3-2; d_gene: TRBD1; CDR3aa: CASSQGDRGNTEAFF; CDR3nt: TGTGCCAGCAGCCAAGGGGACAGGGGAAACACTGAAGCTTTCTTT
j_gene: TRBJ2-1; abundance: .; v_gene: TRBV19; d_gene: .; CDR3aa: CASSIRRGLEQFF; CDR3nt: TGTGCCAGTAGTATAAGGCGGGGCTTGGAGCAGTTCTTC
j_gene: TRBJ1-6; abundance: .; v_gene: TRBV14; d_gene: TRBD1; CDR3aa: CASSRGTGAFSPLHF; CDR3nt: TGTGCCAGCAGCAGAGGGACAGGGGCTTTCTCACCCCTCCACTTT
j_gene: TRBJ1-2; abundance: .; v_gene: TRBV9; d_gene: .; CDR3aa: CASGRQPYGYTF; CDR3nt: TGTGCCAGCGGGCGTCAGCCGTATGGCTACACCTTC
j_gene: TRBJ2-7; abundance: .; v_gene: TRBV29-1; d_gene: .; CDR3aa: CSAQQRLGSYEQYF; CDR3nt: TGCAGCGCCCAACAGCGGCTCGGCTCCTACGAGCAGTACTTC
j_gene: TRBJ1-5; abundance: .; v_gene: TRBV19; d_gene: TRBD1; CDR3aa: CASSAGTGTNQPQHF; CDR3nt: TGTGCCAGTAGCGCCGGGACAGGGACCAATCAGCCCCAGCATTTT
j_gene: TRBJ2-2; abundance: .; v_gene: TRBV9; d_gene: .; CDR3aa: CASSISGSANTGELFF; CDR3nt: TGTGCCAGCAGCATTTCCGGGAGCGCTAACACCGGGGAGCTGTTTTTT
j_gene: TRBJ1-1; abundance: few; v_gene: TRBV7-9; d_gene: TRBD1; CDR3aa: CASSFGTANTEAFF; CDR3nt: TGTGCCAGCAGCTTCGGGACAGCGAACACTGAAGCTTTCTTT
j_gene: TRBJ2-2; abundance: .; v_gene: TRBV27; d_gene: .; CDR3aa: CASSFYYTGELFF; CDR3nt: TGTGCCAGCAGTTTTTACTACACCGGGGAGCTGTTTTTT
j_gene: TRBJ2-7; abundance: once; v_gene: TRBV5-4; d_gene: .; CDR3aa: CASSLALPGSYEQYF; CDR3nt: TGTGCCAGCAGCTTGGCCTTGCCAGGATCTTACGAGCAGTACTTC
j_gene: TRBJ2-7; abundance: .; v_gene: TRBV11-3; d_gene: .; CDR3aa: CASSLEGRPLDEQYF; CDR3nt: TGTGCCAGCAGCTTAGAGGGCCGCCCTCTCGACGAGCAGTACTTC
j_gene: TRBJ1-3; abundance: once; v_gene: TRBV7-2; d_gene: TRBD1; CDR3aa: CASSPTGGQGALGNTIYF; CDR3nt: TGTGCCAGCAGCCCAACCGGGGGACAGGGGGCCCTAGGAAACACCATATATTTT
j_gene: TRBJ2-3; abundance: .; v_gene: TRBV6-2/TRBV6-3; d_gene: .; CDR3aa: CASSYWGDEDTQYF; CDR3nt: TGTGCCAGCAGTTACTGGGGGGATGAAGATACGCAGTATTTT
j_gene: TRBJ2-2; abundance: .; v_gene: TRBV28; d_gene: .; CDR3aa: CASGGQLMNTGELFF; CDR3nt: TGTGCCAGCGGTGGACAGCTAATGAACACCGGGGAGCTGTTTTTT